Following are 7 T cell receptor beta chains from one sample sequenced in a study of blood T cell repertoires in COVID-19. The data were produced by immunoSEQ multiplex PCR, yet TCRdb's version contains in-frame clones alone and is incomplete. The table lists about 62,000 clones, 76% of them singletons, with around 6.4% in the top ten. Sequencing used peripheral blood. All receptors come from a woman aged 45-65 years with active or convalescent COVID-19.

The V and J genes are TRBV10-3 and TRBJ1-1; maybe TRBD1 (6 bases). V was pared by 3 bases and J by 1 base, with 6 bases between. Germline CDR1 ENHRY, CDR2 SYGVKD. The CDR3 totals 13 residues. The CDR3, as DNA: TGTGCCATCAGTGAACAGGGGAACACTGAAGCTTTCTTT. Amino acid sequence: CAISEQGNTEAFF.

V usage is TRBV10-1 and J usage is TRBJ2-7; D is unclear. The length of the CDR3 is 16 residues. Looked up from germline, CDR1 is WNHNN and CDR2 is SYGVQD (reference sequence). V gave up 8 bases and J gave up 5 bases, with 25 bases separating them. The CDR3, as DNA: TGCGCCAGCGACTCAGAGAGGCGGCCTGGTCCTAACGAGCAGTACTTC. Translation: CASDSERRPGPNEQYF.

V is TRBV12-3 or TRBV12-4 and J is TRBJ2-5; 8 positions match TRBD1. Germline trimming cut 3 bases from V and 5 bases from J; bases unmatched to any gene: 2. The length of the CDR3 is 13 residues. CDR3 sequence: CASSLGQVETQYF. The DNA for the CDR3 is TGTGCCAGCAGTTTGGGACAGGTCGAGACCCAGTACTTC.

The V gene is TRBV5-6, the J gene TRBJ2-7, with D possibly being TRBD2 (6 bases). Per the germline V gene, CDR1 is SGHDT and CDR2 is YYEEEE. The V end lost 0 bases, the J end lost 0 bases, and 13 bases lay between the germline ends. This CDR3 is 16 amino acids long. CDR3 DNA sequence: TGTGCCAGCAGCTTGGTGACTAGTACCCACTCCTACGAGCAGTACTTC. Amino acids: CASSLVTSTHSYEQYF. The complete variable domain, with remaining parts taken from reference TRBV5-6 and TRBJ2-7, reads DAGVTQSPTHLIKTRGQQVTLRCSPKSGHDTVSWYQQALGQGPQFIFQYYEEEERQRGNFPDRFSGHQFPNYSSELNVNALLLGDSALYLCASSLVTSTHSYEQYFGPGTRLTVT.

CDR3 protein: CASSFSTGVGSYEQYF. The CDR3 DNA is TGTGCCAGCAGTTTCTCCACAGGGGTGGGCTCCTACGAGCAGTACTTC. The chain couples TRBV6-5 to TRBJ2-7; 7 bases fit TRBD1. V was clipped by 4 bases and J by 0 bases; unmatched bases: 9. The germline CDR1 and CDR2 sequences are MNHEY and SVGAGI. The CDR3 covers 16 residues.

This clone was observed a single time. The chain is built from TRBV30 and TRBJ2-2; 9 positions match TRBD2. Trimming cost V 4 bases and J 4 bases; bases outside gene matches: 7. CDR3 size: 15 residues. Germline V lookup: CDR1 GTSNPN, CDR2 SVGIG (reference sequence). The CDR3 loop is CAWTYGGGVTGELFF. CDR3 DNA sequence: TGTGCCTGGACGTATGGCGGGGGGGTCACCGGGGAGCTGTTTTTT.

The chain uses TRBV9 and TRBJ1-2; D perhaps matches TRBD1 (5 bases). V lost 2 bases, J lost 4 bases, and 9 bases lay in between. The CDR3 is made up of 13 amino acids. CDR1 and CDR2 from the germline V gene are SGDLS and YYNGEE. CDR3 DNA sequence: TGTGCCAGCAGCGTTGGACACCTCTATGGCTACACCTTC. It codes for CASSVGHLYGYTF.